These 20 T cell receptor beta chains came from one sample sequenced in a study of cytomegalovirus exposure and HLA in healthy donors. PCR employed 60 Vbeta and 13 Jbeta primers. Data came from immunoSEQ multiplex PCR; TCRdb stores just in-frame clones and leaves some out. The data contain approximately 130,000 clones, about 81% of them singletons. The sample consisted of PBMCs. The receptors originated from a woman between 50 and 59 years old in good health and CMV-seropositive.

V gene TRBV18 combines with J gene TRBJ1-1, with no clear D. CDR3 length: 14 residues. The V end was cut by 2 bases, the J end by 4 bases, with 11 bases between. The V gene's germline CDR1 is KGHSH and CDR2 LQKENI. The DNA of the CDR3 is TGTGCCAGCTCACCAAGTCCGGGGAGCACTGAAGCTTTCTTT. This encodes CASSPSPGSTEAFF.

The J gene is TRBJ2-7, the V gene TRBV28; D perhaps matches TRBD2 (5 bases). Per germline, CDR1 MDHEN and CDR2 SYDVKM. The CDR3 runs 14 residues. The V end was cut by 4 bases, the J end by 3 bases, with 13 bases between. CDR3 loop: CASSSQRTGYEQYF. The CDR3 region has the DNA TGTGCCAGCAGTTCTCAGCGGACGGGCTACGAGCAGTACTTC.

This chain uses TRBV19 with TRBJ2-1, with 13 bases identical to TRBD2. With V trimmed by 5 bases and J by 2 bases, 6 bases remained unmatched. The CDR3 has 17 amino acids. Germline CDR1 is LNHDA and CDR2 is SQIVND (reference sequence). The CDR3: CASSFGLAGVPYNEQFF. DNA of the CDR3: TGTGCCAGTAGTTTTGGACTAGCGGGAGTCCCCTACAATGAGCAGTTCTTC.

This clone was observed a few times. This rearrangement joins TRBV7-9 to TRBJ2-3; TRBD2 might be the D (5 bases). CDR3 length equals 14 residues. Germline CDR1 and CDR2: SEHNR and FQNEAQ (reference sequence). The V and J ends lost 4 bases and 0 bases respectively, with 8 bases between them. This CDR3 is CASSSRTSTDTQYF. CDR3 DNA: TGTGCCAGCAGCTCCCGGACTAGCACAGATACGCAGTATTTT.

V is TRBV2 and J is TRBJ2-7; a weak D match, TRBD2 (6 bases). The CDR3 has 14 amino acids. Trimming stripped 3 bases from V and 1 base from J, with 10 bases between. The V gene's germline CDR1 is SNHLY and CDR2 FYNNEI. The CDR3 nucleotides are TGTGCCAGCAGTGATCCGACTAGTTCCTACGAGCAGTACTTC. Its translation is CASSDPTSSYEQYF. Full variable domain (remainder filled in from reference TRBV2 and TRBJ2-7): EPEVTQTPSHQVTQMGQEVILRCVPISNHLYFYWYRQILGQKVEFLVSFYNNEISEKSEIFDDQFSVERPDGSNFTLKIRSTKLEDSAMYFCASSDPTSSYEQYFGPGTRLTVT.

The rearrangement links TRBV6-6 to TRBJ2-1; 8 bases are a match to TRBD2. The ends lost 6 bases at V and 5 bases at J; junction bases unmatched: 9. This CDR3 has 15 residues. Per the germline V gene, CDR1 is MNHNY and CDR2 is SVGAGI (reference sequence). In DNA form, the CDR3 reads TGTGCCAGCAGGTCTCCGGGACTAGGCAACAATGAGCAGTTCTTC. Its protein is CASRSPGLGNNEQFF.

This chain joins TRBV7-2 and TRBJ2-1; D is possibly TRBD2 (7 bases). V dropped 1 base and J dropped 4 bases, with 11 bases sitting between them. Germline assignment: CDR1 SGHTA and CDR2 FQGNSA. The CDR3 runs 15 residues. The CDR3 protein is CASSLVGGLYNEQFF. DNA of the CDR3: TGTGCCAGCAGCTTAGTGGGGGGGCTGTACAATGAGCAGTTCTTC.

Ten or more counts support this clone. The CDR3 nucleotides are TGCGCCAGCAGTATTCGGGTGAACACTGAAGCTTTCTTT. Translated, it gives CASSIRVNTEAFF. The J gene is TRBJ1-1, the V gene TRBV10-2; D remains ambiguous. V lost 5 bases and J 0 bases, leaving 7 bases between the germline ends. This CDR3 region has 13 residues. Per the germline V gene, CDR1 is WSHSY and CDR2 is SAAADI.

The rearrangement joins TRBV4-2 to TRBJ2-7, with TRBD2 matching 9 bases. CDR1 is LGHNA and CDR2 is YNFKEQ in the germline V gene. The trim removed 3 bases at V and 1 base at J, leaving 13 bases unmatched. The CDR3 runs to 18 residues. The CDR3 region is CASSQRVLTSGSSYEQYF. The CDR3 DNA is TGTGCCAGCAGCCAGAGGGTCCTAACTAGCGGGTCTTCCTACGAGCAGTACTTC.

This sequence joins TRBV5-6 and TRBJ2-1, with 8 positions matching TRBD2. The length of the CDR3 is 16 residues. Germline assignment: CDR1 SGHDT and CDR2 YYEEEE. V lost 2 bases and J lost 13; bases outside the gene matches: 17. The CDR3 spells CASSFWTGGRGGYQFF. The CDR3 DNA follows: TGTGCCAGCAGCTTCTGGACGGGGGGACGCGGGGGGTACCAGTTCTTC.

The chain is built from TRBV10-1 and TRBJ2-3; TRBD1 agrees at 10 bases. CDR3 length: 15 amino acids. Losses at the gene ends were 2 bases for V and 5 bases for J; bases not matched to a gene: 4. Germline lookup yields CDR1 WNHNN and CDR2 SYGVQD (reference sequence). In DNA, the CDR3 is TGCGCCAGCAGTGAGAGGGGGACAGGGGAAGATACGCAGTATTTT. Its translation is CASSERGTGEDTQYF.

V is TRBV5-5 and J is TRBJ1-1, with D perhaps TRBD1 (6 bases). Trimming removed 1 base at V and 4 bases at J, with 8 bases between. This CDR3 contains 13 residues. Per germline, CDR1 SGHKS and CDR2 YYEKEE (reference sequence). In DNA form, the CDR3 reads TGTGCCAGCAGCTTGAGGGGGGGCACTGAAGCTTTCTTT. It encodes CASSLRGGTEAFF.

The V gene is TRBV6-1, the J gene TRBJ2-7; tentatively, D is TRBD1 (5 bases). Trimming shortened V by 0 bases and J by 3 bases, and 15 bases separated the two germline ends. The CDR3 covers 16 residues. Germline V CDR1 and CDR2: MNHNS, SASEGT. In DNA, the CDR3 is TGTGCCAGCAGTGAAGCCCCCAGGGCCCACCGCTACGAGCAGTACTTC. Translated: CASSEAPRAHRYEQYF.

The rearrangement joins TRBV4-3 to TRBJ2-3, with TRBD2 identical over 13 bases. With 5 bases clipped from V and 5 bases from J, the junction kept 4 bases outside the gene matches. This CDR3 has 15 amino acids. Germline V CDR1 and CDR2: LGHNA, YSLEER. CDR3 residues: CASSLTSGRIDTQYF. The CDR3, as DNA: TGCGCCAGCAGCTTGACTAGCGGGAGGATAGATACGCAGTATTTT.

The chain carries TRBV19 and TRBJ2-2; TRBD2 agrees at 10 bases. The CDR3 runs to 16 residues. Germline trimming cut 4 bases from V and 4 bases from J; bases unmatched to any gene: 6. The germline gives CDR1 LNHDA, CDR2 SQIVND (reference sequence). CDR3 bases: TGTGCCAGTAGTAATAAACTAGCGGGAATCACCGGGGAGCTGTTTTTT. Protein: CASSNKLAGITGELFF.

This chain links TRBV11-2 with TRBJ1-3; D unclear. The CDR3 totals 12 residues. CDR1 SGHAT and CDR2 FQNNGV come from the germline V gene. The V end was cut by 5 bases, the J end by 4 bases, with 6 bases between. DNA of the CDR3: TGTGCCAGCAGCCCTCAGGGAAACACCATATATTTT. Its protein is CASSPQGNTIYF.

The J gene is TRBJ1-2, the V gene TRBV28; 7 nucleotides agree with TRBD1. The CDR3 sequence is 12 residues long. Germline V gene data show CDR1 as MDHEN and CDR2 as SYDVKM. The V segment lost 6 bases and the J segment 4 bases; nucleotides outside the gene matches: 2. The CDR3 is CASRTGSYGYTF. CDR3 DNA sequence: TGTGCCAGCAGGACAGGGTCCTATGGCTACACCTTC.

The CDR3 spells CASSQKGVERETQYF. The CDR3 nucleotides read TGCGCCAGCAGCCAAAAGGGGGTCGAGAGGGAGACCCAGTACTTC. The chain uses TRBV4-1 and TRBJ2-5; TRBD1 might be the D (6 bases). Germline V gives CDR1 MGHRA, CDR2 YSYEKL. This CDR3 region has 15 residues. The germline V and J ends were trimmed by 2 bases and 5 bases, with 15 bases remaining between them.

The chain employs TRBV11-3 and TRBJ2-3; 9 nucleotides line up with TRBD1. V trimming: 8 bases; J trimming: 7 bases; junction bases outside the gene matches: 4. The CDR3 sequence is 12 residues long. In germline, CDR1 is SGHNT, CDR2 YENEEA. The chain's CDR3 is CASGQGMNTQYF. The CDR3 DNA reads TGTGCCAGCGGACAGGGGATGAATACGCAGTATTTT.

The J gene is TRBJ2-7, the V gene TRBV5-4; 12 bases map to TRBD1. The CDR3 sequence is 17 residues long. The germline V gene has CDR1 SGHNT and CDR2 YYREEE (reference sequence). The V gene end was trimmed by 4 bases and the J gene end by 2 bases; junction bases not matched to a gene: 10. CDR3 coding DNA: TGTGCCAGCAGCCCATTCGCCGGGACAGGGGGCACCTACGAGCAGTACTTC. Translating it yields CASSPFAGTGGTYEQYF.